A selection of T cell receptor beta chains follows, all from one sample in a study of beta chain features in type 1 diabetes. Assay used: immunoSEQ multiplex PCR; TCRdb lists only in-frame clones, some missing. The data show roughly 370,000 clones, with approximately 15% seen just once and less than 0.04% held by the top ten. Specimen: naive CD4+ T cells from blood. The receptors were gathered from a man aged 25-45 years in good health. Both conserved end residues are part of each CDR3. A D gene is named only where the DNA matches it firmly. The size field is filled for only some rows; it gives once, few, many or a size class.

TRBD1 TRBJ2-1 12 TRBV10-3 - CAIKQGAGEQFF TGTGCCATCAAACAGGGGGCTGGTGAGCAGTTCTTC
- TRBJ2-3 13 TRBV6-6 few CASSYPGTDTQYF TGTGCCAGCAGTTACCCAGGCACAGATACGCAGTATTTT
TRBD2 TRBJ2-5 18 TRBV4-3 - CASSQDLTSGAQGETQYF TGCGCCAGCAGCCAAGATCTTACTAGCGGGGCTCAGGGTGAGACCCAGTACTTC
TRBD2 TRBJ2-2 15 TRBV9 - CASSVGLAGTGELFF TGTGCCAGCAGCGTAGGACTAGCGGGGACCGGGGAGCTGTTTTTT
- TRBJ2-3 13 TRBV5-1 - CASSQPFTDTQYF TGCGCCAGCAGCCAACCCTTCACAGATACGCAGTATTTT
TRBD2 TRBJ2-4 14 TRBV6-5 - CATRRRGGQNIQYF TGTGCCACCCGGCGGCGGGGGGGCCAAAACATTCAGTACTTC
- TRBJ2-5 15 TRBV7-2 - CASMIGGRGGETQYF TGTGCCAGCATGATCGGGGGACGGGGAGGAGAGACCCAGTACTTC
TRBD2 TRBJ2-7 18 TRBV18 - CASSPLAGESIPPYEQYF TGTGCCAGCTCACCACTAGCGGGGGAGTCGATCCCTCCCTACGAGCAGTACTTC
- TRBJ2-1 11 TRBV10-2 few CASIVVREQFF TGCGCCAGCATAGTCGTGCGTGAGCAGTTCTTC
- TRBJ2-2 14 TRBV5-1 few CASSASLNTGELFF TGCGCCAGCAGCGCCTCTCTGAACACCGGGGAGCTGTTTTTT
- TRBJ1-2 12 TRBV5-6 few CASSFGTDGYTF TGTGCCAGCAGCTTTGGAACCGATGGCTACACCTTC
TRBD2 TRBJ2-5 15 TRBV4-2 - CASGSLAGGLETQYF TGTGCCAGCGGATCTCTAGCGGGAGGTTTAGAGACCCAGTACTTC
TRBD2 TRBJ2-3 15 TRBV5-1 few CASSPLSGSTDTQYF TGCGCCAGCAGCCCGCTAAGCGGGAGTACAGATACGCAGTATTTT
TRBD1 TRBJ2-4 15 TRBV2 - CASSADRGGRNIQYF TGTGCCAGCAGTGCGGACAGGGGCGGAAGAAACATTCAGTACTTC
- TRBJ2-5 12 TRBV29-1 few CSALDNLETQYF TGCAGCGCTCTGGACAATTTAGAGACCCAGTACTTC
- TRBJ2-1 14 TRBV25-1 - CASSEAGVLYEQFF TGTGCCAGCAGTGAAGCAGGGGTCCTGTATGAGCAGTTCTTC
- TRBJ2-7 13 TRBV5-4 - CASSFGQTDEQYF TGTGCCAGCAGCTTCGGGCAGACTGACGAGCAGTACTTC
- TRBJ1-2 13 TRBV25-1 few CASSGEGNYGYTF TGTGCCAGCAGTGGAGAGGGTAACTATGGCTACACCTTC
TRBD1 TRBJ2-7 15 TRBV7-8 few CASSLGAGGDYEQYF TGTGCCAGCAGCTTAGGAGCAGGGGGCGACTACGAGCAGTACTTC
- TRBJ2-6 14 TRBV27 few CASSGLSGANVLTF TGTGCCAGCAGTGGGCTTTCCGGGGCCAACGTCCTGACTTTC
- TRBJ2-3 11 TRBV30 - CAWASTDTQYF TGTGCCTGGGCTAGCACAGATACGCAGTATTTT
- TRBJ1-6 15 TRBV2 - CASSERFSYNSPLHF TGTGCCAGCAGTGAAAGATTCTCCTATAATTCACCCCTCCACTTT
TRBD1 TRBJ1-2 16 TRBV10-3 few CAISESPGQGGYGYTF TGTGCCATCAGTGAGTCGCCGGGACAGGGGGGCTATGGCTACACCTTC
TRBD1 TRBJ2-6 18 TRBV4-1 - CASSPGQGKSPGANVLTF TGCGCCAGCAGCCCGGGACAGGGAAAATCTCCCGGGGCCAACGTCCTGACTTTC
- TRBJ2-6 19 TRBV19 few CASSPQSSDSYSGANVLTF TGTGCCAGTAGTCCCCAATCTTCGGACAGCTACTCTGGGGCCAACGTCCTGACTTTC
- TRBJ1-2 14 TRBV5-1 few CASSLDSGLYGYTF TGCGCCAGCAGCTTGGACTCGGGCCTCTATGGCTACACCTTC
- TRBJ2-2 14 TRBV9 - CASSVADNDGELFF TGTGCCAGCAGCGTAGCGGACAACGACGGGGAGCTGTTTTTT
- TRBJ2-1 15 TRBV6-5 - CASSYFAGTENEQFF TGTGCCAGCAGTTACTTCGCGGGCACCGAGAATGAGCAGTTCTTC
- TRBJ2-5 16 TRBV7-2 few CASSLEWGRESGTQYF TGTGCCAGCAGCTTAGAGTGGGGAAGGGAGTCGGGGACCCAGTACTTC
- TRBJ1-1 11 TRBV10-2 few CASQMATEAFF TGCGCCAGCCAGATGGCGACTGAAGCTTTCTTT
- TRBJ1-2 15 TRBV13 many CASSLSVRADYGYTF TGTGCCAGCAGCTTATCCGTCCGGGCCGACTATGGCTACACCTTC
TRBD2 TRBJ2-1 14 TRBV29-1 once CSVLLPGGGNEQFF TGCAGCGTACTCCTCCCGGGAGGAGGCAATGAGCAGTTCTTC
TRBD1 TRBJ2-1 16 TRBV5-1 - CASSPGQGGTYNEQFF TGCGCCAGCAGCCCCGGACAGGGAGGAACATACAATGAGCAGTTCTTC
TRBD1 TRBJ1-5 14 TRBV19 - CASSRTGRNQPQHF TGTGCCAGTAGCCGGACAGGGCGCAATCAGCCCCAGCATTTT
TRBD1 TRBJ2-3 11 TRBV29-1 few CSPHRGDTQYF TGCAGCCCTCACAGGGGAGATACGCAGTATTTT
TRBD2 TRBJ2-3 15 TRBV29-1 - CSVTAGGRLVDTQYF TGCAGCGTTACAGCGGGAGGTCGGTTAGTGGATACGCAGTATTTT
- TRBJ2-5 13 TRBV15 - CATGRGAIETQYF TGTGCCACCGGCCGAGGGGCTATAGAGACCCAGTACTTC